These 26 T cell receptor beta chains came from one sample sequenced in a study of T-cell memory formation after mild COVID-19 (dated by TCRdb to about 2021). Library construction relied on 5' RACE. The sequencing machine was an Illumina NovaSeq 6000. TCRdb's own reprocessing of the public reads used fastp at Q25 and MiXCR and kept productive beta chains. Rows matching on CDR3 protein sequence are summarized as one entry with the most common DNA and genes. The sample table holds some 120,000 distinct CDR3 sequences, of which about a sixth were seen once. The top ten clonotypes cover roughly 5.2% of the sample. Sequenced material: PBMCs or a T cell subset sorted from them (not recorded which). These receptors were obtained from a man aged 18 to 30 who had mild COVID-19 (a few samples of this study predate the infection). The sample titles of this study are shuffled in the database, so cell type and time point are left out; the donor was told from shared clones.

This clonotype was seen a handful of times. A much larger clone lies one base from this, so it may be a read error. The V and J genes are TRBV7-9 and TRBJ2-7; D not resolved. V lost 2 bases, J lost 4 bases, and 3 bases lay in between. The CDR3 sequence is 11 residues long. The germline V gene encodes CDR1 SEHNR and CDR2 FQNEAQ (reference sequence). The CDR3 DNA follows: TGTGCCAGCAGCTTACTTTACGAGCAGTACTTC. Its protein product is CASSLLYEQYF.

The rearrangement joins TRBV7-2 to TRBJ2-1; 9 bases are shared with TRBD1. The CDR3 is made up of 16 amino acids. From germline, CDR1 is SGHTA and CDR2 FQGNSA. Unmatched junction bases numbered 6, after V lost 2 bases and J lost 4 bases. The CDR3 region is CASSLNPGQGYNEQFF. CDR3 bases: TGTGCCAGCAGCTTAAACCCGGGACAGGGATACAATGAGCAGTTCTTC. The full variable domain, completed using reference TRBV7-2 and TRBJ2-1, is GAGVSQSPSNKVTEKGKDVELRCDPISGHTALYWYRQSLGQGLEFLIYFQGNSAPDKSGLPSDRFSAERTGGSVSTLTIQRTQQEDSAVYLCASSLNPGQGYNEQFFGPGTRLTVL.

Here the CDR3 DNA reads TGTGCCAGCAGCTTGTACCAGGGGGCCGACGAGCAGTACTTC. It specifies CASSLYQGADEQYF. The chain uses TRBV7-2 and TRBJ2-7; 8 positions match TRBD1. This CDR3 has 14 amino acids. V shed 3 bases and J 5 bases; nucleotides not matched to a gene: 6. Germline-derived CDR1 and CDR2 are SGHTA and FQGNSA.

The chain links TRBV6-5 to TRBJ2-7, with D hard to call. Germline CDR1 MNHEY, CDR2 SVGAGI. V lost 5 bases and J lost 3, with 14 bases in between. The CDR3 runs 14 residues. The DNA for the CDR3 is TGTGCCAGCAGTCCTTTTGGAACGGTCTACGAGCAGTACTTC. The encoded protein is CASSPFGTVYEQYF.

The chain uses TRBV28 and TRBJ1-2; no clear D. Germline V CDR1 and CDR2: MDHEN, SYDVKM. The V end lost 5 bases, the J end lost 7 bases, and 14 bases lay between the germline ends. The CDR3 covers 13 residues. CDR3 sequence (DNA): TGTGCCAGCAGTCCTCCCTTGGTTGGTGGCTACACCTTC. Protein: CASSPPLVGGYTF.

The J gene is TRBJ2-3, the V gene TRBV5-1; TRBD2 matches at 8 bases. CDR3 length: 13 residues. Germline V gene data show CDR1 as SGHRS and CDR2 as YFSETQ. V shed 7 bases, J shed 4 bases, and the junction held 5 bases outside the gene matches. The chain's CDR3 is CASRSGSADTQYF. The DNA of the CDR3 is TGCGCCAGCCGGAGCGGGAGCGCAGATACGCAGTATTTT.

This clonotype was picked up a small number of times. The gene calls are TRBV29-1 and TRBJ2-7, with a weak D call TRBD1 (6 bases). This CDR3 spans 12 amino acids. Germline CDR1 and CDR2: SQVTM and ANQGSEA. V was pared by 5 bases and J by 2 bases, with 10 bases between. The CDR3 reads CSVPGAPYEQYF. The CDR3 bases are TGCAGCGTTCCAGGGGCCCCCTACGAGCAGTACTTC.

CDR3 in amino acids: CACCGGETQYF. CDR3 nucleotide sequence: TGTGCCTGCTGCGGAGGGGAGACCCAGTACTTC. The chain combines TRBV30 with TRBJ2-5; a weak D match, TRBD2 (6 bases). Germline CDR1 and CDR2: GTSNPN and SVGIG (reference sequence). There are 11 residues in the CDR3. V was clipped by 6 bases and J by 5 bases, with 10 bases between them. The variable domain in full, completed from reference TRBV30 and TRBJ2-5, reads SQTIHQWPATLVQPVGSPLSLECTVEGTSNPNLYWYRQAAGRGLQLLFYSVGIGQISSEVPQNLSASRPQDRQFILSSKKLLLSDSGFYLCACCGGETQYFGPGTRLLVL.

This clonotype was seen only a few times. The rearrangement joins TRBV12-3 or TRBV12-4 to TRBJ2-2; D call uncertain. The CDR3 runs 14 residues. V was pared by 0 bases and J by 4 bases, with 6 bases between. CDR3 residues: CASSLATITGELFF. The CDR3 nucleotides read TGTGCCAGCAGTTTAGCCACAATCACCGGGGAGCTGTTTTTT.

The rearrangement links TRBV12-5 to TRBJ1-2; 7 bases are a match to TRBD1. Germline lookup yields CDR1 LGHNT and CDR2 FRNRAP. V shed 1 base and J 4 bases; nucleotides not matched to a gene: 6. This CDR3 region has 15 residues. DNA of the CDR3: TGTGCTAGTGGTTTGGCCTATGACAGGGCCTATGGCTACACCTTC. Its translation: CASGLAYDRAYGYTF.

In this sample, this clonotype turned up many times. The chain is built from TRBV7-2 and TRBJ2-1; 9 bases align to TRBD2. The CDR3 sequence is 18 residues long. Trimming removed 0 bases from V and 9 bases from J; junction bases left unmatched: 15. Germline values: CDR1 SGHTA, CDR2 FQGNSA. CDR3: CASSLAILAGGLFFEQFF. In nucleotides, the CDR3 is TGTGCCAGCAGCTTAGCGATTTTGGCGGGGGGGCTCTTTTTTGAGCAGTTCTTC.

V and J are TRBV9 and TRBJ1-1; D remains ambiguous. The CDR3 is 14 residues long. Germline V gene lookup returns CDR1 SGDLS and CDR2 YYNGEE. Trimming shortened V by 4 bases and J by 4 bases, and 14 bases separated the two germline ends. CDR3 nucleotides: TGTGCCAGCAGCCCCGAGCCGGTTGGCACTGAAGCTTTCTTT. This encodes CASSPEPVGTEAFF.

This chain links TRBV6-5 with TRBJ1-4; D gene uncertain. V was trimmed by 2 bases and J by 6 bases, leaving 10 bases between them. There are 14 residues in the CDR3. Germline V gene sequence: CDR1 MNHEY, CDR2 SVGAGI. This chain's CDR3 is CASSYGQFYEKLFF. DNA of the CDR3: TGTGCCAGCAGTTACGGGCAGTTTTATGAAAAACTGTTTTTT.

The CDR3 region is CASSLFQGADYGYTF. CDR3 coding DNA: TGTGCCAGCAGCTTATTCCAGGGGGCGGACTATGGCTACACCTTC. The J gene is TRBJ1-2, the V gene TRBV11-2, with 8 bases lining up with TRBD1. This CDR3 comprises 15 residues. Germline V gives CDR1 SGHAT, CDR2 FQNNGV. Trimming took 2 bases from V and 3 from J; bases not matched to a gene: 5.

The gene calls are TRBV6-5 and TRBJ1-5; 9 nucleotides line up with TRBD1. Germline values: CDR1 MNHEY, CDR2 SVGAGI. The V gene end was trimmed by 1 base and the J gene end by 6 bases; junction bases not matched to a gene: 4. This CDR3 comprises 15 residues. The CDR3 region has the DNA TGTGCCAGCAGTTACTTTTCGACAGGGGGTCAGCCCCAGCATTTT. As protein: CASSYFSTGGQPQHF.

Many counts were recorded for this clonotype. The gene calls are TRBV5-1 and TRBJ2-1, with D uncertain. The germline gives CDR1 SGHRS, CDR2 YFSETQ. CDR3 length equals 15 residues. Trimming pared 2 bases from V and 5 bases from J, leaving 14 bases between. The CDR3 DNA reads TGCGCCAGCAGCTTTGATGCCATGATCAACAATGAGCAGTTCTTC. Encoded protein: CASSFDAMINNEQFF.

V usage is TRBV4-3 and J usage is TRBJ1-2, with unresolved D. Trimming cost V 3 bases and J 7 bases, with 21 bases left between them. The CDR3 covers 16 residues. CDR1 is LGHNA, CDR2 YSLEER, per germline. The CDR3 bases are TGCGCCAGCAGCCAGAGGGCCGACATGGGGAATGGTGGCTACACCTTC. Translating it yields CASSQRADMGNGGYTF.

Of note for this clonotype: Given a much more abundant clone one base away, this may be a read error. The chain carries TRBV4-3 and TRBJ2-6; 8 bases map to TRBD1. The CDR3 consists of 17 residues. J was trimmed by 2 bases and V by 6 bases; bases with no gene match: 9. Germline lookup yields CDR1 LGHNA and CDR2 YSLEER. The CDR3 nucleotides are TGCGCCAGCAGACAAAGGCCGACAGGGGCTGGGGCCAACGTCCTGACTTTC. This codes for CASRQRPTGAGANVLTF.

This clonotype has only a few counts. The chain has TRBV30 and TRBJ1-5, with a tentative D call TRBD1 (5 bases). The V gene lost 0 bases and the J gene lost 6 bases, with 12 bases spanning the gap. The CDR3 extends over 14 amino acids. Germline V gives CDR1 GTSNPN, CDR2 SVGIG (reference sequence). CDR3 nucleotides: TGTGCCTGGAGTGTCTCAGGGTTAGGTCAGCCCCAGCATTTT. Translation gives CAWSVSGLGQPQHF.

This clonotype was counted only a few times. V gene TRBV7-6 combines with J gene TRBJ2-1; no reliable D call. The length of the CDR3 is 16 residues. In germline, CDR1 is SGHVS, CDR2 FNYEAQ. Trimming shortened V by 0 bases and J by 9 bases, and 18 bases separated the two germline ends. CDR3 DNA: TGTGCCAGCAGCTTAGCGCCTTCGGCAACGGGCCTTGAGCAGTTCTTC. Translated, it gives CASSLAPSATGLEQFF.

This clonotype was seen a handful of times. CDR3 DNA sequence: TGCGCCAGCAGCTTGGGATGGAACAATGAGCAGTTCTTC. Residues: CASSLGWNNEQFF. This chain links TRBV5-1 with TRBJ2-1, with D uncertain. Germline V gene lookup returns CDR1 SGHRS and CDR2 YFSETQ. The CDR3 runs to 13 residues. V shed 0 bases and J shed 5 bases, with 6 bases lying between them.

The J gene is TRBJ1-1, the V gene TRBV11-2; D is perhaps TRBD1 (5 bases). CDR3 length: 15 amino acids. V lost 2 bases, J lost 6 bases, and 16 bases lay in between. Per germline, CDR1 SGHAT and CDR2 FQNNGV. CDR3 nucleotide sequence: TGTGCCAGCAGCTTATGGGATGGCAGGGCGGCTGAAGCTTTCTTT. Protein: CASSLWDGRAAEAFF. Full variable domain (remainder filled in from reference TRBV11-2 and TRBJ1-1): EAGVAQSPRYKIIEKRQSVAFWCNPISGHATLYWYQQILGQGPKLLIQFQNNGVVDDSQLPKDRFSAERLKGVDSTLKIQPAKLEDSAVYLCASSLWDGRAAEAFFGQGTRLTVV.

The chain uses TRBV2 and TRBJ1-2, with D possibly being TRBD1 (5 bases). Trimming shortened V by 2 bases and J by 7 bases, and 17 bases separated the two germline ends. The CDR3 spans 15 residues. Germline loops: CDR1 SNHLY, CDR2 FYNNEI. The CDR3 loop reads CASSERPRESRGYTF. The CDR3 DNA sequence: TGTGCCAGCAGTGAACGGCCCAGGGAATCACGTGGCTACACCTTC.

In this sample, this clonotype turned up a few times. The rearrangement uses TRBV20-1 and TRBJ1-5; tentatively, D is TRBD1 (5 bases). The CDR3 is made up of 13 amino acids. The V and J ends lost 6 bases and 6 bases respectively, with 15 bases between them. The germline V gene encodes CDR1 DFQATT and CDR2 SNEGSKA (reference sequence). CDR3 in amino acids: CSATLEGPQPQHF. The DNA for the CDR3 is TGCAGTGCCACGTTAGAGGGGCCTCAGCCCCAGCATTTT.

This clonotype was seen more than once but under ten times. V is TRBV28 and J is TRBJ1-2; TRBD1 aligns across 7 bases. The CDR3 sequence is 20 residues long. The trim removed 2 bases at V and 1 base at J, leaving 19 bases unmatched. CDR1 is MDHEN and CDR2 is SYDVKM in the germline V gene. CDR3 nucleotide sequence: TGTGCCAGCAGTTTACGGAGGGGGCAATTTCAATCAAGTGGTAACTATGGCTACACCTTC. Its protein is CASSLRRGQFQSSGNYGYTF.

This chain connects TRBV5-1 to TRBJ1-1, with D possibly being TRBD1 (6 bases). The CDR3 spans 15 residues. Germline lookup yields CDR1 SGHRS and CDR2 YFSETQ. The V end lost 4 bases, the J end lost 4 bases, and 17 bases lay between the germline ends. DNA of the CDR3: TGCGCCAGCAGCGGGCAGGGGCGGGATGTCACTGAAGCTTTCTTT. Protein sequence: CASSGQGRDVTEAFF.